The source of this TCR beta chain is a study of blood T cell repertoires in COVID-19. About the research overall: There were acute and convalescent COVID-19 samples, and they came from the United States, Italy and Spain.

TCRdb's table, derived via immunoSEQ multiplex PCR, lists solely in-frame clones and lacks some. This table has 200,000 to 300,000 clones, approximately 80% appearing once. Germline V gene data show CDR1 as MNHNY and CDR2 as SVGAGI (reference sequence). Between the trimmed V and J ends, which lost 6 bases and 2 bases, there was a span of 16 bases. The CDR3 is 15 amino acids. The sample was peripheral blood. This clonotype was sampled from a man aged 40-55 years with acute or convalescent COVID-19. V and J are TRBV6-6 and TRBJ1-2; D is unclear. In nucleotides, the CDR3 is TGTGCCAGCAGAACCCGTGTTTTGGCCAACTATGGCTACACCTTC. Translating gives CASRTRVLANYGYTF.